Listed below are T cell receptor beta chains from one sample, sequenced in a study of blood T cell repertoires in COVID-19. Here immunoSEQ multiplex PCR was the method, and the copy in TCRdb shows in-frame clones only, minus some. The table has over 150,000 clones, 88% seen once. The specimen sequenced was peripheral blood. The receptors come from a man aged 25-40 years with acute or convalescent COVID-19. Both conserved end residues are part of each CDR3.

>TRBV28|TRBJ2-1
CASSFGGAITRGENEQFF
>TRBV5-4|TRBJ2-5
CASSKDFAETQYF
>TRBV11-2|TRBJ1-2
CASSLDWEGVSGYTF
>TRBV28|TRBJ2-6
CASKGGATSGANVLTF
>TRBV19|TRBJ2-3
CASSMARSFRTDTQYF
>TRBV11-1|TRBJ2-3
CASSLDVPTTQYF
>TRBV5-5|TRBJ2-2
CASSPDSVDTGELFF
>TRBV5-1|TRBJ1-2
CASSLNRVYGYTF
>TRBV5-4|TRBJ2-2
CASSSRGNTGELFF
>TRBV15|TRBJ2-7
CATSRDRLYSYEQYF
>TRBV6-2/TRBV6-3|TRBJ2-5
CASSYSTIRVVGQETQYF
>TRBV5-5|TRBJ1-1
CASSALARGHTEAFF
>TRBV30|TRBJ2-5
CAWSRGGDGTQYF
>TRBV20-1|TRBJ2-2
CSASLNTGELFF
>TRBV2|TRBJ2-5
CASSEPGGQETQYF
>TRBV5-1|TRBJ1-5
CASSPTESNQPQHF
>TRBV28|TRBJ1-5
CASSFRGTGRDQPQHF
>TRBV28|TRBJ2-7
CASRLQGAYEQYF
>TRBV27|TRBJ2-5
CASRSAGLVKTQYF
>TRBV18|TRBJ1-2
CASSGQRGNYGYTF
>TRBV11-1|TRBJ2-7
CASSPRDRVSYEQYF
>TRBV6-5|TRBJ1-5
CASSSISGRGNQPQHF
>TRBV4-1|TRBJ1-1
CASSRINRGMNTEAFF
>TRBV5-5|TRBJ1-1
CASTAPEPEAFF
>TRBV5-1|TRBJ1-5
CASSQGVDQPQHF
>TRBV5-1|TRBJ1-1
CASSLTGLEAFF
>TRBV6-5|TRBJ2-2
CASSHRQGRTGELFF
>TRBV9|TRBJ1-3
CASSSQMGGTGNTIYF
>TRBV6-2/TRBV6-3|TRBJ2-7
CASSPGQGNYEQYF
>TRBV4-2|TRBJ1-1
CASSQDDRSPTEAFF
>TRBV27|TRBJ2-2
CASAFLTLYTGELFF
>TRBV7-3|TRBJ1-1
CASSPGQGGTEAFF
>TRBV27|TRBJ2-7
CASSLSAWLEQYF
>TRBV27|TRBJ2-7
CASSLGSPSYEQYF
>TRBV6-5|TRBJ2-7
CASSLRTGHYEQYF
>TRBV15|TRBJ2-7
CATSTDRGLFEQYF
>TRBV11-2|TRBJ1-1
CASSLEGGREAFF
>TRBV3-1/TRBV3-2|TRBJ2-1
CASSQQGAYYNEQFF
>TRBV20-1|TRBJ2-7
CSASPDSASFF
>TRBV4-2|TRBJ1-1
CASSQVGESNTEAFF
>TRBV5-4|TRBJ2-1
CASRRTSGGGDEQFF
>TRBV28|TRBJ1-1
CASSLRGGGSTEAFF
>TRBV29-1|TRBJ1-1
CSVGGREAFF
>TRBV4-1|TRBJ1-4
CASSGEGGREKLFF
>TRBV6-6|TRBJ1-4
CASRPGQGNSEKLFF
>TRBV27|TRBJ2-1
CASSLPYGSGSLYNEQFF
>TRBV5-8|TRBJ1-1
CASSLVTGGGEAFF
>TRBV12-1|TRBJ2-1
CASSFIAPLATTYYNEQFF
>TRBV14|TRBJ2-2
CASSQVQGLAGELFF
>TRBV5-6|TRBJ1-1
CASSADTRNTEAFF
>TRBV5-5|TRBJ1-1
CASSSEPPSRSEAFF